This T cell receptor (beta chain) appears in the sequencing data of a study of CD8+ T cells in alopecia areata. At the level of the study: Among treated patients, oral tofacitinib was administered at 5 to 10 mg twice daily.

The sequencing template was cDNA reverse transcribed from extracted RNA. Libraries were prepared by immunoSEQ multiplex PCR; TCRdb keeps only in-frame clonotypes and omits some of them. The sample yields 98,000 or so clones, approximately 66% seen once. The treatment: oral pan-JAK inhibitor, 5-10 mg twice daily. From alopecia areata patients, lesional scalp punch biopsies and peripheral blood were collected. Study-wide results and caveats: Normal skin's resident alphabeta T cells are also sequenced in scalp samples. In lesional scalp, particularly from alopecia totalis/universalis, clonality was higher than in normal scalp.

In regard to this clone: Its antigen is currently unknown.

The germline V gene has CDR1 SGDLS and CDR2 YYNGEE. The V and J ends lost 1 base and 7 bases, in that order; junction bases with no gene match: 9. The CDR3 totals 15 residues. Sequenced here: CD8+ T cells sorted from blood, sampled at week 4, from a patient treated with tofacitinib. The receptor comes from a human donor with alopecia areata. The rearrangement joins TRBV9 to TRBJ1-2, with 8 positions matching TRBD1. Here the CDR3 reads CASSVLGQGTRGYTF. CDR3 coding DNA: TGTGCCAGCAGCGTACTTGGACAGGGTACGCGTGGCTACACCTTC.